The clone carrying this T cell receptor beta chain was recorded a few times. Antigen: not known. This sample stems from a study of beta chain features in type 1 diabetes. Study background: Age, gender and cell yields were alike across patients and healthy donors.

With 11 bases removed from V and 5 bases from J, the gap between germline ends came to 15 bases. The CDR3 spans 12 residues. Germline V gene data show CDR1 as MDHEN and CDR2 as SYDVKM. Central memory, naive, regulatory and stem cell-like memory CD4+ cells were sorted by CD45RO/CCR7/CD25/CD127/CD95/CD27. Expressed TCRB transcripts were sequenced because the isolated RNA had all been reverse transcribed beforehand. Libraries were prepared by immunoSEQ multiplex PCR; TCRdb keeps only in-frame clonotypes and omits some of them. The table shows fewer than 350,000 clones, with over 12% occurring only once. Overall study findings and caveats: Insertions at VDJ junctions were less frequent in type 1 diabetes patients. These patients also deleted more nucleotides at the same junctions. Moderately but significantly shorter TCRB CDR3s were found in Type 1 diabetes patients in all four CD4+ subsets.

This chain joins TRBV28 and TRBJ2-5; TRBD2 is a possible D gene (5 bases). Sequenced input: naive CD4+ T cells from blood. The sequence was collected from a man aged 18 to 29 with type 1 diabetes. The CDR3 here is CAARGPHETQYF. CDR3 DNA: TGTGCCGCCCGCGGGCCCCACGAGACCCAGTACTTC.